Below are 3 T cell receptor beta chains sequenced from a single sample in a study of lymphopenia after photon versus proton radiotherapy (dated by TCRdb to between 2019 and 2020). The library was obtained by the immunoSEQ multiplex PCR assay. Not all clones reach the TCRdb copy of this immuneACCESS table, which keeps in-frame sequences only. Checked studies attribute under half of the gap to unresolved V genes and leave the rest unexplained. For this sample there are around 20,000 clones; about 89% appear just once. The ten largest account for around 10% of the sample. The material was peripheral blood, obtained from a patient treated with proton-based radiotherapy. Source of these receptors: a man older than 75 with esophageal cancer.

For the CDR3, the DNA is TGTGCCAGCAAAGGACAGGGGAGGTACTCTGGGGCCAACGTCCTGACTTTC. It is translated as CASKGQGRYSGANVLTF. V and J are TRBV2 and TRBJ2-6; 9 bases are a match to TRBD1. Looked up from germline, CDR1 is SNHLY and CDR2 is FYNNEI. This CDR3 is built from 17 residues. Trimming took 7 bases from V and 0 from J; bases not matched to a gene: 7.

The CDR3: CASSTGPWDNEQFF. CDR3 in DNA: TGTGCCAGCTCAACAGGGCCGTGGGACAATGAGCAGTTCTTC. The chain has TRBV19 and TRBJ2-1; the D gene is possibly TRBD1 (6 bases). V shed 9 bases and J shed 5 bases, with 17 bases lying between them. From germline, CDR1 is LNHDA and CDR2 SQIVND (reference sequence). CDR3 length: 14 amino acids.

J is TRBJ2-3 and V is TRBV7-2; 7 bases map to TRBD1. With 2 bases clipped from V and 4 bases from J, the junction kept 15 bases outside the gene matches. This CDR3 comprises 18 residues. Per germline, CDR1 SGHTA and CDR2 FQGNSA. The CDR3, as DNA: TGTGCCAGCAGCTTAATTGGTGGCAGGGGGACGGTCTCAGATACGCAGTATTTT. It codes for CASSLIGGRGTVSDTQYF.